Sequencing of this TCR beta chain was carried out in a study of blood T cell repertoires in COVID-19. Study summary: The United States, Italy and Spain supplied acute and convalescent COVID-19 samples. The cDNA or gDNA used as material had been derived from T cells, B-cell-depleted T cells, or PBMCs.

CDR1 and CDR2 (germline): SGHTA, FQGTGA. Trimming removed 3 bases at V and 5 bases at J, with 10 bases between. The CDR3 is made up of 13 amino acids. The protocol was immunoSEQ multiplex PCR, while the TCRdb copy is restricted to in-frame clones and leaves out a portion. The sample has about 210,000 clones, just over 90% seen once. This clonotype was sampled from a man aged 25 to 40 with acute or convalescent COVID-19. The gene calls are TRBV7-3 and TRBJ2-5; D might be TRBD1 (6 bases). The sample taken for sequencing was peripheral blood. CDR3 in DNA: TGTGCCAGCAGCTTGGGGCAGGGGGAGACCCAGTACTTC. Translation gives CASSLGQGETQYF.